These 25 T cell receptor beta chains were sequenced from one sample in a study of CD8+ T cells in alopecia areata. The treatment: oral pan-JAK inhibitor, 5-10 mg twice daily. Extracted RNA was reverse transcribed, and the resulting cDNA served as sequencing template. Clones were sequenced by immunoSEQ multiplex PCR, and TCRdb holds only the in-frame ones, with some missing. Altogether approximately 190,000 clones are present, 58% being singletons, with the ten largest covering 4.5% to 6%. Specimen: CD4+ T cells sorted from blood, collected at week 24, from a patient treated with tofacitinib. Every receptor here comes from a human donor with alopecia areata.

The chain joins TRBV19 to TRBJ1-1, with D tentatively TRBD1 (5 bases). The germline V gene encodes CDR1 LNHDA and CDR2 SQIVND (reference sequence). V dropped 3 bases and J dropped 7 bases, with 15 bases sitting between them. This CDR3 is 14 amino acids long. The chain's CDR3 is CASSMQGGDFEAFF. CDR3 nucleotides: TGTGCCAGTAGTATGCAGGGAGGTGATTTTGAAGCTTTCTTT.

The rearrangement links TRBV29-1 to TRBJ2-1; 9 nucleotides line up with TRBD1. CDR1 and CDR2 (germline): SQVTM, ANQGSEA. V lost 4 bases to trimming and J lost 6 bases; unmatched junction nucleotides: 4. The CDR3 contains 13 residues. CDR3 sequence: CSVGTGVGNEQFF. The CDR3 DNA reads TGCAGCGTTGGGACAGGGGTCGGCAATGAGCAGTTCTTC.

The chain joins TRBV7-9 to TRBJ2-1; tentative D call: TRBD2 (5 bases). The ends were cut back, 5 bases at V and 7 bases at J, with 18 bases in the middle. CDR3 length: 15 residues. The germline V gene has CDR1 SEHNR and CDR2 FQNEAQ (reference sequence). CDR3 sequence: CASSRNTGLPNEQFF. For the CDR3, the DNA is TGTGCCAGCAGCCGTAACACTGGACTGCCAAATGAGCAGTTCTTC.

This CDR3 is CASSRRTDFYNEQFF. The DNA for the CDR3 is TGTGCCAGCAGTCGACGTACGGATTTCTACAATGAGCAGTTCTTC. The chain is built from TRBV6-6 and TRBJ2-1, with D hard to call. V lost 5 bases, J lost 3 bases, and 14 bases lay in between. The CDR3 has 15 residues. Looked up from germline, CDR1 is MNHNY and CDR2 is SVGAGI (reference sequence).

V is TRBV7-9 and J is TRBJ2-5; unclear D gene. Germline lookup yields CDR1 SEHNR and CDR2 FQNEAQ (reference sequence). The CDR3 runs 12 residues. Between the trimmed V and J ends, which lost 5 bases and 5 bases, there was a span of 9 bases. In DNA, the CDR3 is TGTGCCAGCAGCCTTTTAGCTGAGACCCAGTACTTC. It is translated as CASSLLAETQYF. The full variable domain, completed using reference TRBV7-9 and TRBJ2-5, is DTGVSQNPRHKITKRGQNVTFRCDPISEHNRLYWYRQTLGQGPEFLTYFQNEAQLEKSRLLSDRFSAERPKGSFSTLEIQRTEQGDSAMYLCASSLLAETQYFGPGTRLLVL.

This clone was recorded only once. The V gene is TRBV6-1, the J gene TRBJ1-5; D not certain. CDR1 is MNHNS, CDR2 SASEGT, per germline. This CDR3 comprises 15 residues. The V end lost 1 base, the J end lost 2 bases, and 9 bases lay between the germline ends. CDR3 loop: CASSEDSVGNQPQHF. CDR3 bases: TGTGCCAGCAGTGAAGATTCTGTCGGCAATCAGCCCCAGCATTTT.

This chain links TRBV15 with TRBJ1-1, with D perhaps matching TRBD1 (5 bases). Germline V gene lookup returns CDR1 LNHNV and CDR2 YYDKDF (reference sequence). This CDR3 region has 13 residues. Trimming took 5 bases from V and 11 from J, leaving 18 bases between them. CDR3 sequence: CATSRKGRAGAFF. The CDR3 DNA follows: TGTGCCACCAGCCGAAAGGGACGAGCTGGGGCTTTCTTT. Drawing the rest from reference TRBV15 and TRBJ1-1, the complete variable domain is DAMVIQNPRYQVTQFGKPVTLSCSQTLNHNVMYWYQQKSSQAPKLLFHYYDKDFNNEADTPDNFQSRRPNTSFCFLDIRSPGLGDTAMYLCATSRKGRAGAFFGQGTRLTVV.

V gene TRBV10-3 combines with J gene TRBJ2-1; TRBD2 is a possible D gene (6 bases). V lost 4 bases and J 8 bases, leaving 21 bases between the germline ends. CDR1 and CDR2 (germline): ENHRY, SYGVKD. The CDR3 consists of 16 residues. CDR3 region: CAISVGSGELFDEQFF. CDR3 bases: TGTGCCATCAGTGTTGGTTCGGGAGAGCTCTTTGATGAGCAGTTCTTC.

CDR3 nucleotides: TGTGCCAGCAGCCGGCCGCAGGGGGCGCGGTATGGCTACACCTTC. Its protein product is CASSRPQGARYGYTF. The chain uses TRBV7-8 and TRBJ1-2; 8 bases line up with TRBD1. CDR1 SGHVS and CDR2 FQNEAQ come from the germline V gene. V dropped 5 bases and J dropped 5; count of bases not matched to a gene: 10. The CDR3 consists of 15 residues.

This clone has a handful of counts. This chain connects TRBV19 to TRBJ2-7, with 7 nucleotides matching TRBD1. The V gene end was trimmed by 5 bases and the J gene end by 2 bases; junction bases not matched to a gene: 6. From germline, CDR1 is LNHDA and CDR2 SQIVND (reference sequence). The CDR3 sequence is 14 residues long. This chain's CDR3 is CASSPRQGPYEQYF. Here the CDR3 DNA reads TGTGCCAGTAGTCCCAGACAGGGTCCCTACGAGCAGTACTTC. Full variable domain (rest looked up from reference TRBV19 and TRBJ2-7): DGGITQSPKYLFRKEGQNVTLSCEQNLNHDAMYWYRQDPGQGLRLIYYSQIVNDFQKGDIAEGYSVSREKKESFPLTVTSAQKNPTAFYLCASSPRQGPYEQYFGPGTRLTVT.

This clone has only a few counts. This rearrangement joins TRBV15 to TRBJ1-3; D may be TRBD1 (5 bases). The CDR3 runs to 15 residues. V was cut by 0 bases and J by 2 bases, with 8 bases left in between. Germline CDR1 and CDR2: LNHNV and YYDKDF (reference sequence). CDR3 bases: TGTGCCACCAGCAGAGATGGGGGAGCTGGAAACACCATATATTTT. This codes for CATSRDGGAGNTIYF.

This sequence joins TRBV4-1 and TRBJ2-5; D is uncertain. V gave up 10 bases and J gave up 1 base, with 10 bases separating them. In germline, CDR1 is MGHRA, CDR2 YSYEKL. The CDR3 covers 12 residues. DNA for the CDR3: TGCGCCAACACAATCTCCCAAGAGACCCAGTACTTC. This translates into CANTISQETQYF.

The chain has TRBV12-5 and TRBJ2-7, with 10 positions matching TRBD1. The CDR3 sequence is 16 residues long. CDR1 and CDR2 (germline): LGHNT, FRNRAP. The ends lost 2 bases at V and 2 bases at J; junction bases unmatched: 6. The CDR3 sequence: CASGLYTGTGAYEQYF. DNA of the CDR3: TGTGCTAGTGGTTTGTACACCGGGACAGGGGCCTACGAGCAGTACTTC. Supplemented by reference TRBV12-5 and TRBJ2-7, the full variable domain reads DARVTQTPRHKVTEMGQEVTMRCQPILGHNTVFWYRQTMMQGLELLAYFRNRAPLDDSGMPKDRFSAEMPDATLATLKIQPSEPRDSAVYFCASGLYTGTGAYEQYFGPGTRLTVT.

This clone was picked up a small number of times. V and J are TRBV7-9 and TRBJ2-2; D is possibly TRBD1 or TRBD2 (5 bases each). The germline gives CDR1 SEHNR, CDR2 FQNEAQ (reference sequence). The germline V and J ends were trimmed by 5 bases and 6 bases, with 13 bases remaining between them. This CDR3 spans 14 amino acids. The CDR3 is CASSRYQGPGELFF. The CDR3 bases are TGTGCCAGCAGCCGATATCAGGGACCCGGGGAGCTGTTTTTT.

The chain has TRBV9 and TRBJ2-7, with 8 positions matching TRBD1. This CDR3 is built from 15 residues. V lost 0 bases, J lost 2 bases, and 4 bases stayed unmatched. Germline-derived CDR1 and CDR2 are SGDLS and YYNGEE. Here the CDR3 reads CASSVGQGNPYEQYF. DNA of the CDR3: TGTGCCAGCAGCGTAGGACAGGGGAATCCCTACGAGCAGTACTTC.

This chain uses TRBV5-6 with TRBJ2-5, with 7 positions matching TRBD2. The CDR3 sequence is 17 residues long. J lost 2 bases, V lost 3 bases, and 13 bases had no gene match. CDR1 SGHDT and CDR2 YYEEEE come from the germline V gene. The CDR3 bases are TGTGCCAGCAGCTCGCTTACATCCGGGACTACGCAAGAGACCCAGTACTTC. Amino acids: CASSSLTSGTTQETQYF.

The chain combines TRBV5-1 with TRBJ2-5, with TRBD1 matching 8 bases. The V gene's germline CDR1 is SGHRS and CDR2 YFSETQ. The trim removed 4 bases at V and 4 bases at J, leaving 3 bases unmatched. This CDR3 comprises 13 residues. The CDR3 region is CASSMGQAETQYF. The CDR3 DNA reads TGCGCCAGCAGCATGGGACAGGCAGAGACCCAGTACTTC.

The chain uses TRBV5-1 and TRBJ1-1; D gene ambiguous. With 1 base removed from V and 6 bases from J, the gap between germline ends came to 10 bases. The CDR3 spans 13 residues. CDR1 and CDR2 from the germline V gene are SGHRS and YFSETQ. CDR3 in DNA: TGCGCCAGCAGCTTGTGGCAGAAGGCTGAAGCTTTCTTT. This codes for CASSLWQKAEAFF.

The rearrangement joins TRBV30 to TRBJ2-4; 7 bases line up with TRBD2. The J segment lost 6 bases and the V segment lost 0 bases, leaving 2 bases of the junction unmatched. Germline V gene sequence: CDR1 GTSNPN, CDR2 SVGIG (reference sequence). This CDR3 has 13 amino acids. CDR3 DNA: TGTGCCTGGAGTGTTCGACTAGCAAACATTCAGTACTTC. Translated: CAWSVRLANIQYF.

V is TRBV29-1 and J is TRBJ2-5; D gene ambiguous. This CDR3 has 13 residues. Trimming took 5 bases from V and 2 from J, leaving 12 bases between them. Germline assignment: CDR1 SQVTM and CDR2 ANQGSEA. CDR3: CSVSVQIQETQYF. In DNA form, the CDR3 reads TGCAGCGTTAGTGTACAGATACAAGAGACCCAGTACTTC.

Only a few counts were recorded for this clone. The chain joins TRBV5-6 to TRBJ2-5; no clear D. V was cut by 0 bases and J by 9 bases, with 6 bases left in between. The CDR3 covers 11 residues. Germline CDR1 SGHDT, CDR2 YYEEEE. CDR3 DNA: TGTGCCAGCAGCTTGGCTAAGGCCCAGTACTTC. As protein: CASSLAKAQYF.

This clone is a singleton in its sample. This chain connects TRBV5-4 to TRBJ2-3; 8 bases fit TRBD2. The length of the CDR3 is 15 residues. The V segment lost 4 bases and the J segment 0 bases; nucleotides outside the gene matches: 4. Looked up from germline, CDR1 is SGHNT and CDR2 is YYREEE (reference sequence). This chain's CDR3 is CASSLTSVSTDTQYF. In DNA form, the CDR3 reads TGTGCCAGCAGCCTGACTAGCGTTAGCACAGATACGCAGTATTTT.

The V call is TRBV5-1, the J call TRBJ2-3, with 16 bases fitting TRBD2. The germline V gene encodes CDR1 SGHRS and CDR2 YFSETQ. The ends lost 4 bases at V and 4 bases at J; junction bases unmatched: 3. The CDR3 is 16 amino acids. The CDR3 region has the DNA TGCGCCAGCAGCACCGGGACTAGCGGGAGGGCAGATACGCAGTATTTT. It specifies CASSTGTSGRADTQYF.

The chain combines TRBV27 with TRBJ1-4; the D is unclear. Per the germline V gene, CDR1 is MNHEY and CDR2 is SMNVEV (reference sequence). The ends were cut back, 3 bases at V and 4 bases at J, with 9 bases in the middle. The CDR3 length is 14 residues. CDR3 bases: TGTGCCAGCAGTTTGTACGGAAATAATGAAAAACTGTTTTTT. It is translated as CASSLYGNNEKLFF.

As DNA, the CDR3 is TGCGCCAGCAGCGCCTTACTAGCGGGAGGGCAAGAGACCCAGTACTTC. Amino acids: CASSALLAGGQETQYF. This rearrangement joins TRBV5-1 to TRBJ2-5; 13 positions agree with TRBD2. CDR1 and CDR2 (germline): SGHRS, YFSETQ. Losses at the gene ends were 4 bases for V and 2 bases for J; bases not matched to a gene: 5. This CDR3 spans 16 amino acids.